Listed below are T cell receptor beta chains from one sample, sequenced in a study of T-cell reconstitution after alpha-beta-depleted transplantation in children. MiXCR, run by TCRdb on the PCR reads, gives a single entry per CDR3 protein. This sample carries some 200,000 distinct CDR3 sequences, about 8.7% of them seen once, and the ten largest clones take 35% to 45%. The input for sequencing was PBMCs, mostly from graft donor cells, taken 360 days after TCRalphabeta/CD19-depleted stem cell transplant. Receptor source: a male patient under 10 years old who had a stem cell transplant for acute myeloid leukemia, so the T cells may come from the graft donor. The CDR3 runs from the conserved cysteine through the conserved F or W. The order of the fields is J gene, V gene, CDR3 protein.

TRBJ2-7,TRBV29-1,CSVTEGEQYF
TRBJ2-7,TRBV7-2,CASSAGQTYEQYF
TRBJ2-1,TRBV12-3/TRBV12-4,CASRIYNEQFF
TRBJ2-7,TRBV20-1,CSASFTGMAYEQYF
TRBJ2-2,TRBV12-3/TRBV12-4,CASRYPGQGSGELFF
TRBJ2-1,TRBV7-2,CATHQIAGAGNEQFF
TRBJ2-5,TRBV5-8,CASTLIGTQYF
TRBJ2-6,TRBV5-1,CASSLTGGANVLTF
TRBJ1-6,TRBV27,CASSLWQGAYNSPLHF
TRBJ2-3,TRBV20-1,CSAVTPTSPDTQYF
TRBJ2-2,TRBV19,CASSNRQLNTGELFF
TRBJ2-5,TRBV10-1,CASSGTSGTQVQETQYF
TRBJ1-4,TRBV7-2,CASRLRGINEKLFF
TRBJ1-1,TRBV20-1,CSARITEAFF
TRBJ2-1,TRBV20-1,CSASGMTPYNEQFF
TRBJ2-4,TRBV5-1,CASKEGRGLIQYF
TRBJ1-6,TRBV20-1,CSARGDSRTPLHF
TRBJ2-7,TRBV12-3/TRBV12-4,CASSLGNEQYF
TRBJ1-4,TRBV5-5,CASSFQGAREKLFF
TRBJ2-1,TRBV27,CASSLTSGGFSYNEQFF
TRBJ2-1,TRBV5-1,CASSLRRGRPWDEQFF
TRBJ2-5,TRBV7-2,CASSPRIGEGDRGTQYF
TRBJ2-7,TRBV15,CATSITSGRGSYEQYF
TRBJ1-1,TRBV20-1,CSAPLGRAPTEAFF
TRBJ1-1,TRBV6-5,CASSRAMGEEAFF
TRBJ2-7,TRBV7-9,CASSFGRGSIHEQYF
TRBJ2-3,TRBV5-1,CASSKLPGVSTDTQYF
TRBJ2-2,TRBV10-2,CAGTEGTSGITGELFF
TRBJ2-3,TRBV20-1,CCAPGLAGGLGTDTQYF
TRBJ2-7,TRBV5-1,CASSVDRSTYEGQYF
TRBJ1-1,TRBV7-6,CASSLGRTRKEAFF
TRBJ2-1,TRBV20-1,CSARGYRDRDYNEQFF
TRBJ2-3,TRBV7-8,CASSMGLAEVTDTRYF
TRBJ1-2,TRBV7-8,CASSSSFAPGTASPYGYTF
TRBJ2-6,TRBV7-3,CASSLTGTQTGANVLTF
TRBJ1-1,TRBV7-3,CASRLGENTEAFF